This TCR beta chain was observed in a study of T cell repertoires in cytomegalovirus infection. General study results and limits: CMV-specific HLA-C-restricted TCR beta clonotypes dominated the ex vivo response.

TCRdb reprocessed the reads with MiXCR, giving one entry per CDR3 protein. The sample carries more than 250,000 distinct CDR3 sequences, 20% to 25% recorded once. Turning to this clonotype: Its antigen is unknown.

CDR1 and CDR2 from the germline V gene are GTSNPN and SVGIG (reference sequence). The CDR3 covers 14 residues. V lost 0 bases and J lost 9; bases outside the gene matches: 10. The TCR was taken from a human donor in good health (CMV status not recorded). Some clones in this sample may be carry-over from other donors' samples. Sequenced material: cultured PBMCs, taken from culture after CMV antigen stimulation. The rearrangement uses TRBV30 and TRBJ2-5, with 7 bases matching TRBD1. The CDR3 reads CAWSVDLEQGSQYF. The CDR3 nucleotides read TGTGCCTGGAGTGTGGACCTTGAACAGGGGTCCCAGTACTTC.